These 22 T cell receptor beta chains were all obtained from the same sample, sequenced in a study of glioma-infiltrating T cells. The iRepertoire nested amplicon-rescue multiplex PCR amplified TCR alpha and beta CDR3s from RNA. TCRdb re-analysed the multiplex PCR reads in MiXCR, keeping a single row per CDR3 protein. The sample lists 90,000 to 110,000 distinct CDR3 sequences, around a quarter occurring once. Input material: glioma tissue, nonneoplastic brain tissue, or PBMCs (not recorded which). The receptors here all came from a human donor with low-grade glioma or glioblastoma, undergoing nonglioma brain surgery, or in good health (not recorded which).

In DNA form, the CDR3 reads TGTGCCAGCAGCCAAGATAGCCTTGAAGCTTTCTTT. Its protein product is CASSQDSLEAFF. This chain uses TRBV3-1 with TRBJ1-1, with D hard to call. Germline V lookup: CDR1 LGHDT, CDR2 YNNKEL (reference sequence). The CDR3 is made up of 12 amino acids. V dropped 0 bases and J dropped 7 bases, with 6 bases sitting between them.

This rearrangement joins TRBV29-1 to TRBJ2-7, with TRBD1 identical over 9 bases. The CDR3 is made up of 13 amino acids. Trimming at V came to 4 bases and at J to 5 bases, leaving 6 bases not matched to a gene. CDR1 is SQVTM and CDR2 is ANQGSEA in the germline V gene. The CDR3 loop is CSVAGQGRHEQYF. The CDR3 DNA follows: TGCAGCGTTGCGGGACAGGGAAGGCACGAGCAGTACTTC.

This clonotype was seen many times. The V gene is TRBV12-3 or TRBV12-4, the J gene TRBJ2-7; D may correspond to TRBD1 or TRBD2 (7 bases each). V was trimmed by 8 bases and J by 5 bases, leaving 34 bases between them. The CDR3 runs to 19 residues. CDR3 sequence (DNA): TGTGCCAGCGCCTATGAGGGGGACAGTTGGGACTACCCCTTTGACGAGCAGTACTTC. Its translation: CASAYEGDSWDYPFDEQYF.

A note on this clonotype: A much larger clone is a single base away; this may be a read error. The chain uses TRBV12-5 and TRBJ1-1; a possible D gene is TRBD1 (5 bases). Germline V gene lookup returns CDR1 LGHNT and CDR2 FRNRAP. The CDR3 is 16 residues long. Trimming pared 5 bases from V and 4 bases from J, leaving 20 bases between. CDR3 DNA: TGTGCTAGTGGTCCCCCATCGGCAGGGACTATCACTGAAGCTTTCTTT. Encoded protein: CASGPPSAGTITEAFF.

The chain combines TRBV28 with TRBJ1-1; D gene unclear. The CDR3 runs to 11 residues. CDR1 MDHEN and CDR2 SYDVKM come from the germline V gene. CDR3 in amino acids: CVSNLRTEAFF. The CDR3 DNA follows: TGTGTTAGCAACCTTCGCACTGAAGCTTTCTTT. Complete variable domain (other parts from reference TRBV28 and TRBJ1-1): DVKVTQSSRYLVKRTGEKVFLECVQDMDHENMFWYRQDPGLGLRLIYFSYDVKMKEKGDIPEGYSVSREKKERFSLILESASTNQTSMYLCVSNLRTEAFFGQGTRLTVV.

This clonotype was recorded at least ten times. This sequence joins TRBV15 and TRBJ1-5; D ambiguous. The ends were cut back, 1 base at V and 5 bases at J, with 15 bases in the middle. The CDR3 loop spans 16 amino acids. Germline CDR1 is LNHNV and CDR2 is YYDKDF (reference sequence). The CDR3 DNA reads TGTGCCACCAGCAGAGTCGAAGGGTACGGCGATCAGCCCCAGCATTTT. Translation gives CATSRVEGYGDQPQHF.

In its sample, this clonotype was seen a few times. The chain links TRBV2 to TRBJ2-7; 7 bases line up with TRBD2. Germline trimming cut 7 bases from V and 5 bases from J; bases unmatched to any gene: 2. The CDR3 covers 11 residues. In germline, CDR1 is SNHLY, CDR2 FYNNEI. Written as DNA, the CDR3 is TGTGCCAGCATAAGCGGGAACGAGCAGTACTTC. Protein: CASISGNEQYF.

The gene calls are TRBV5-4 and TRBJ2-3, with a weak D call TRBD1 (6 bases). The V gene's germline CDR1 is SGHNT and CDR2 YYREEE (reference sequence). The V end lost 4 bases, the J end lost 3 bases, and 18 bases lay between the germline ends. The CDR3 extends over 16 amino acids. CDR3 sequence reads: CASSKTETGLTDTQYF. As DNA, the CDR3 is TGTGCCAGCAGCAAGACTGAGACAGGACTTACAGATACGCAGTATTTT.

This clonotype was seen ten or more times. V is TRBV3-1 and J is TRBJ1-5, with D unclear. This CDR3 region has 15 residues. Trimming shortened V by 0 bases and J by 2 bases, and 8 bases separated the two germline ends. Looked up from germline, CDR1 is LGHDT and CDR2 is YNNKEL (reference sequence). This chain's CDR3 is CASSQDRAGNQPQHF. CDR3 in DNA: TGTGCCAGCAGCCAAGACCGGGCGGGCAATCAGCCCCAGCATTTT.

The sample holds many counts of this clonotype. CDR3: CSVVDNSNQPQHF. The CDR3 nucleotides read TGCAGCGTCGTAGACAATAGCAATCAGCCCCAGCATTTT. V usage is TRBV29-1 and J usage is TRBJ1-5; no clear D gene. The CDR3 covers 13 residues. In germline, CDR1 is SQVTM, CDR2 ANQGSEA. Trimming removed 6 bases at V and 0 bases at J, with 9 bases between.

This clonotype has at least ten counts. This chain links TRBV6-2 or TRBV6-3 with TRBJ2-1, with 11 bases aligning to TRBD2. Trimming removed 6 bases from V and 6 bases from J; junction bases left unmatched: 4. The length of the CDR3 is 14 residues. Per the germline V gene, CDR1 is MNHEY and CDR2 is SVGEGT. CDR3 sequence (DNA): TGTGCCAGCAGACTAGCGGGAGAGCCCAATGAGCAGTTCTTC. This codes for CASRLAGEPNEQFF.

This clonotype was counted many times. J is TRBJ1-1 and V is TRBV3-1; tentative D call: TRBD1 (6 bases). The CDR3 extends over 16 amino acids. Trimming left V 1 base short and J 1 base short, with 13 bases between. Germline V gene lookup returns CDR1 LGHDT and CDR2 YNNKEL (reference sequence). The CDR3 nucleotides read TGTGCCAGCAGCCAAGGCGGCAGGGGACCGAACACTGAAGCTTTCTTT. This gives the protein CASSQGGRGPNTEAFF.

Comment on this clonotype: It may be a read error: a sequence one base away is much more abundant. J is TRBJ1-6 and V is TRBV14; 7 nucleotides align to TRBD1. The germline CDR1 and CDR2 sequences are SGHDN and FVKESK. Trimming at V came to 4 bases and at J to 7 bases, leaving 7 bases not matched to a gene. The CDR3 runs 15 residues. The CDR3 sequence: CASSPIDRENSPLHF. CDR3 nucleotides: TGTGCCAGCAGCCCCATCGACAGGGAGAATTCACCCCTCCACTTT.

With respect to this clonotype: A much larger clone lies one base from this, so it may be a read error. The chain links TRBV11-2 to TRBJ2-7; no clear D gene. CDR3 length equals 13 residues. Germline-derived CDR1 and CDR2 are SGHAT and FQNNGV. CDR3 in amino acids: CASSLQPSYKQYF. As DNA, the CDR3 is TGTGCCAGCAGCTTACAACCTTCCTACAAGCAGTACTTC.

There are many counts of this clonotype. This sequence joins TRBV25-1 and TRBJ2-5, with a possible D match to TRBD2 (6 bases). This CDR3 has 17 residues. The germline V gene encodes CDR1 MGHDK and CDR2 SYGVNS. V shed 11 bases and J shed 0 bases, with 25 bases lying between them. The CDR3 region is CAAGTDSSALYQETQYF. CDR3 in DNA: TGTGCCGCCGGGACGGACTCTAGCGCCTTATACCAAGAGACCCAGTACTTC.

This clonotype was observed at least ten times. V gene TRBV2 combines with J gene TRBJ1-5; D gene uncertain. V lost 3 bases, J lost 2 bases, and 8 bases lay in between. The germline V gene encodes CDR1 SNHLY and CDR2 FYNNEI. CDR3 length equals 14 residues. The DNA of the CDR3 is TGTGCCAGCAGTGAGTCCTCCGGCAATCAGCCCCAGCATTTT. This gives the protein CASSESSGNQPQHF. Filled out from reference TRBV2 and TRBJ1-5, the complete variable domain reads EPEVTQTPSHQVTQMGQEVILRCVPISNHLYFYWYRQILGQKVEFLVSFYNNEISEKSEIFDDQFSVERPDGSNFTLKIRSTKLEDSAMYFCASSESSGNQPQHFGDGTRLSIL.

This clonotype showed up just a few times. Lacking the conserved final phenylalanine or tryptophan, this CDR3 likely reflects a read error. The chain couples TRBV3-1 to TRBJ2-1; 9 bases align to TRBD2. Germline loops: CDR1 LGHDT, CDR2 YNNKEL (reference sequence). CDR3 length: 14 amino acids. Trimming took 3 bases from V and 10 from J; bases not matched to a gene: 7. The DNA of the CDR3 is TGTGCCAGCAGCCATAAGGCAGGGACTAGCGAGCAGTTCTCC. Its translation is CASSHKAGTSEQFS.

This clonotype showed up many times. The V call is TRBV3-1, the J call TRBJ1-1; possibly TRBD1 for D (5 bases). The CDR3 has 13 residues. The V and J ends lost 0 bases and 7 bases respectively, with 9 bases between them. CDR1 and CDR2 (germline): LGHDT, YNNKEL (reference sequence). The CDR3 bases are TGTGCCAGCAGCCAAGAGGGACTGCATGAAGCTTTCTTT. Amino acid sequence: CASSQEGLHEAFF.

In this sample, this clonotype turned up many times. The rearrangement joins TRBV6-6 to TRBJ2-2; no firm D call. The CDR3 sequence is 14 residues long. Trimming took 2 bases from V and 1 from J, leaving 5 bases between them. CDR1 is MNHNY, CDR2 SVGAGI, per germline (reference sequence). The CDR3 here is CASSYRKNTGELFF. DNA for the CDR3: TGTGCCAGCAGTTACAGAAAGAACACCGGGGAGCTGTTTTTT.

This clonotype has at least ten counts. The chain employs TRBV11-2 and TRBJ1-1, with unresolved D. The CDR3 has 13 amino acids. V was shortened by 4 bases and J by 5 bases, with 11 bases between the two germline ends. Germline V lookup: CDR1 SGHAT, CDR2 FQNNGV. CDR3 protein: CASSSRSSTEAFF. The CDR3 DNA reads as TGTGCCAGCAGCTCACGATCGAGTACTGAAGCTTTCTTT.

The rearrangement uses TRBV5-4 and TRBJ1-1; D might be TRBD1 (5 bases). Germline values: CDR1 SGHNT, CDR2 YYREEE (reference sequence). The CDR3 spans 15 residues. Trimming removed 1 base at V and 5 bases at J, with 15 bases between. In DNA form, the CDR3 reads TGTGCCAGCAGCTTGTATCGGGCAGGGACGACTGAAGCTTTCTTT. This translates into CASSLYRAGTTEAFF. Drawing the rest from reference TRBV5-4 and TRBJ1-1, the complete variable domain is ETGVTQSPTHLIKTRGQQVTLRCSSQSGHNTVSWYQQALGQGPQFIFQYYREEENGRGNFPPRFSGLQFPNYSSELNVNALELDDSALYLCASSLYRAGTTEAFFGQGTRLTVV.

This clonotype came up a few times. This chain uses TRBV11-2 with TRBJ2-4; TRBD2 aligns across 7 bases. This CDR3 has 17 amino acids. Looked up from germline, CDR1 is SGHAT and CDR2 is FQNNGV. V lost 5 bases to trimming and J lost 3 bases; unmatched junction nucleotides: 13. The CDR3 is CASSPRGGRYVKNIQYF. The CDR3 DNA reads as TGTGCCAGCAGCCCCCGGGGCGGGAGATATGTCAAAAACATTCAGTACTTC.